This TCR beta chain was sequenced for a study of blood T cell repertoires in COVID-19. Study information: Sites across the United States, Italy and Spain contributed samples from acute and convalescent COVID-19.

Produced via immunoSEQ multiplex PCR; TCRdb's table is partial and in-frame only. The sample contains about 150,000 clones, over 60% of which appear only once. CDR3 length: 15 amino acids. CDR1 and CDR2 (germline): MNHEY, SMNVEV (reference sequence). J was trimmed by 5 bases and V by 3 bases; bases with no gene match: 7. The sample holds a few counts of this clone. Sequencing was done on a sample of peripheral blood. The rearrangement joins TRBV27 to TRBJ2-5; 9 bases line up with TRBD1. This sequence was found in a man older than 75 with acute or convalescent COVID-19. CDR3 protein: CASSFGTGLGETQYF. The DNA for the CDR3 is TGTGCCAGCAGTTTCGGGACAGGGTTAGGTGAGACCCAGTACTTC.